This T cell receptor beta chain was observed in a study of blood T cell repertoires in COVID-19. At the level of the study: Acute and convalescent COVID-19 samples came from the United States, Italy and Spain.

Trimming removed 4 bases from V and 3 bases from J; junction bases left unmatched: 11. Germline CDR1 is SGHRS and CDR2 is YFSETQ. The length of the CDR3 is 16 residues. This clone was seen only once. Per the original methods: Amplification with reference gene primers provided the estimates of nucleated cell counts. The data were produced by immunoSEQ multiplex PCR, yet TCRdb's version contains in-frame clones alone and is incomplete. The V and J calls and the clone size are those of that table, but D and trimming were determined from the DNA. The data show just over 150,000 clones, 80% to 90% seen once.

Sample: peripheral blood. This receptor was obtained from a woman aged 35 to 49 with acute or convalescent COVID-19. The V call is TRBV5-1, the J call TRBJ1-1; 8 bases align to TRBD1. The CDR3 reads CASSPNQGANYTEAFF. Written as DNA, the CDR3 is TGCGCCAGCAGCCCAAACCAGGGGGCTAACTACACTGAAGCTTTCTTT.